These 19 T cell receptor beta chains share one sample of origin, sequenced in a study of T cell clonality in common variable immunodeficiency. Overall study findings and caveats: Reportedly, TCR beta sequences from common variable immunodeficiency showed fewer deletions and N-nucleotide insertions.

These receptors' antigens are unknown. The method was immunoSEQ multiplex PCR; TCRdb's version includes in-frame clones alone and lacks a portion of them. The sample has about 30,000 clones, none seen only once. The sequencing sample was made of peripheral blood mononuclear cells. The receptors stem from a human donor with common variable immunodeficiency.

This clone was detected only a few times. Read data end 3 residues before the CDR3 end; the end is taken from the germline J gene. The chain carries TRBV2 and TRBJ2-7, with TRBD1 matching over 10 bases. Germline lookup yields CDR1 SNHLY and CDR2 FYNNEI. The CDR3 is 15 residues long. V dropped 6 bases and J dropped 2; count of bases not matched to a gene: 7. CDR3 loop: CASSLGQGGTYEQYF. CDR3 DNA, as far as it was read: TGTGCCAGCAGCCTAGGACAGGGGGGAACCTACGAG.

This clone showed up just a few times. The CDR3 goes on 3 residues after the read ends, and that part is filled in from the germline J gene. This chain uses TRBV7-3 with TRBJ2-1, with D perhaps given as TRBD1 or TRBD2 (6 bases each). CDR1 is SGHTA, CDR2 FQGTGA, per germline. V dropped 5 bases and J dropped 7 bases, with 15 bases sitting between them. CDR3 length equals 14 residues. This CDR3 is CASSGDIGGNEQFF. Incomplete CDR3 DNA: TGTGCCAGCAGCGGGGACATTGGAGGGAATGAG.

In the case of this clone: The read halts 3 residues ahead of the CDR3 end, with the missing end drawn from the germline J gene. V is TRBV7-9 and J is TRBJ1-1, with D unresolved. The germline V and J ends were trimmed by 3 bases and 7 bases, with 12 bases remaining between them. Looked up from germline, CDR1 is SEHNR and CDR2 is FQNEAQ (reference sequence). The CDR3 runs 13 residues. The CDR3 protein is CASSFTMGSEAFF. The covered CDR3 bases are TGTGCCAGCAGCTTTACGATGGGCAGTGAA. Combining the CDR3 with reference TRBV7-9 and TRBJ1-1 gives the whole variable domain DTGVSQNPRHKITKRGQNVTFRCDPISEHNRLYWYRQTLGQGPEFLTYFQNEAQLEKSRLLSDRFSAERPKGSFSTLEIQRTEQGDSAMYLCASSFTMGSEAFFGQGTRLTVV.

On this clone itself: The read terminates 3 residues ahead of where the CDR3 ends, so the germline J gene completes it. The genes are TRBV20-1 and TRBJ1-1, with D possibly matching TRBD1 (6 bases). The CDR3 consists of 15 residues. The V gene's germline CDR1 is DFQATT and CDR2 SNEGSKA (reference sequence). V was pared by 0 bases and J by 1 base, with 12 bases between. The CDR3 spells CSARENRAGNTEAFF. The sequenced CDR3 bases are TGCAGTGCTAGAGAAAACAGGGCGGGGAACACTGAA.

CDR3 bases read: TGTGCCAGCAGCCCGACCCTGGGGGGAATGAAAAACATT. It yields the protein CASSPTLGGMKNI. The full CDR3 sequence reads CASSPTLGGMKNIQYF. This chain connects TRBV7-6 to TRBJ2-4, with a possible D match to TRBD2 (6 bases). The read halts 3 residues ahead of the CDR3 end, with the missing end drawn from the germline J gene. V was trimmed by 5 bases and J by 4 bases, leaving 18 bases between them. The CDR3 spans 16 residues. Germline-derived CDR1 and CDR2 are SGHVS and FNYEAQ.

On this clone: Read sequence stops 3 residues before the CDR3 end, and the germline J gene provides the missing end. This sequence joins TRBV19 and TRBJ2-3, with D uncertain. The germline CDR1 and CDR2 sequences are LNHDA and SQIVND (reference sequence). V dropped 4 bases and J dropped 4 bases, with 18 bases sitting between them. The length of the CDR3 is 16 residues. The CDR3 DNA, read in part, is TGTGCCAGTAGTACTATGGGCCCCCTCGGCCCAGATACG. This sequence encodes CASSTMGPLGPDT. In full, the CDR3 is CASSTMGPLGPDTQYF.

This clone was counted many times. Read coverage stops 3 residues before the CDR3 terminus; the germline J gene supplies the remainder. The chain couples TRBV10-1 to TRBJ2-3, with TRBD1 as a possible D gene (6 bases). This CDR3 contains 15 residues. CDR1 WNHNN and CDR2 SYGVQD come from the germline V gene (reference sequence). V lost 7 bases and J 1 base, leaving 15 bases between the germline ends. The part of the CDR3 DNA that was read is TGCGCCAGCATTCTCCCGGGACAACGCACAGATACG. Amino acids: CASILPGQRTDT. The whole CDR3 protein is CASILPGQRTDTQYF.

This clone was seen a few times. The CDR3 end is not reached by the read, which stops 3 residues before it; the germline J gene fills it in. The chain combines TRBV2 with TRBJ1-6; 7 bases align to TRBD1. The CDR3 runs 14 residues. V shed 7 bases, J shed 9 bases, and the junction held 9 bases outside the gene matches. Germline lookup yields CDR1 SNHLY and CDR2 FYNNEI. The DNA read from the CDR3 is TGTGCCAGCACCCAACAGGGGAGGAGTTCACCC. Translating it yields CASTQQGRSSP. The CDR3 in full is CASTQQGRSSPLHF.

In the case of this clone: The CDR3 end is not reached by the read, which stops 3 residues before it; the germline J gene fills it in. The chain couples TRBV5-6 to TRBJ1-2; maybe TRBD1 (6 bases). The CDR3 runs 13 residues. Germline lookup yields CDR1 SGHDT and CDR2 YYEEEE. The ends were cut back, 0 bases at V and 5 bases at J, with 8 bases in the middle. The CDR3 DNA, read in part, is TGTGCCAGCAGCTTGGGGGGGCTTTATGGC. It specifies CASSLGGLYG. In full, the CDR3 is CASSLGGLYGYTF. Using reference TRBV5-6 and TRBJ1-2 for the parts outside the CDR3, the full variable domain is DAGVTQSPTHLIKTRGQQVTLRCSPKSGHDTVSWYQQALGQGPQFIFQYYEEEERQRGNFPDRFSGHQFPNYSSELNVNALLLGDSALYLCASSLGGLYGYTFGSGTRLTVV.

As to this clone: The junction does not match germline at one end; this may be a read error. The read ends 3 residues shy of where the CDR3 ends; the end is completed using the germline J gene. The chain couples TRBV7-9 to TRBJ2-1; perhaps TRBD1 as D (6 bases). Germline V gives CDR1 SEHNR, CDR2 FQNEAQ (reference sequence). This CDR3 is built from 12 residues. CDR3 DNA, as far as it was read: TGTTCCAGCCGCACAGGGTATTATGAG. Its translation is CSSRTGYYE. The entire CDR3 reads CSSRTGYYEQFF.

This clone was observed a few times. The CDR3 goes on 3 residues after the read ends, and that part is filled in from the germline J gene. The V and J genes are TRBV19 and TRBJ2-1; D gene ambiguous. V gave up 9 bases and J gave up 1 base, with 10 bases separating them. Germline V gives CDR1 LNHDA, CDR2 SQIVND (reference sequence). This CDR3 is 13 amino acids long. The covered CDR3 bases are TGTGCCAGCCGACACCTATCCTACAATGAG. It specifies CASRHLSYNE. The entire CDR3 is CASRHLSYNEQFF.

As for this clone: The read falls 3 residues short of the CDR3 end, and the missing part is taken from the germline J gene. The chain recombines TRBV19 with TRBJ1-1; 10 nucleotides line up with TRBD1. Germline loops: CDR1 LNHDA, CDR2 SQIVND (reference sequence). The CDR3 totals 13 residues. The CDR3 bases that were read are TGTGCCAGTAGTCCGGACAGGGGGAGGGAA. This codes for CASSPDRGRE. The full CDR3 protein is CASSPDRGREAFF.

About this clone: The observed sequence ends 3 residues before the CDR3 terminus, with the missing tail filled in from the germline J gene. This sequence joins TRBV7-2 and TRBJ1-4; D is perhaps TRBD1 (5 bases). Germline assignment: CDR1 SGHTA and CDR2 FQGNSA. The CDR3 contains 14 residues. Trimming left V 5 bases short and J 8 bases short, with 15 bases between. The sequenced part of the CDR3 DNA is TGTGCCAGCAGCCCCATGAGGGGACTCGAAAAA. Amino acids: CASSPMRGLEK. The entire CDR3 protein reads CASSPMRGLEKLFF.

Incomplete CDR3 DNA: TGCAGTGCTAGAGTAGGGACAGCCTATAATTCACCC. It yields the protein CSARVGTAYNSP. The entire CDR3 sequence reads CSARVGTAYNSPLHF. The chain couples TRBV20-1 to TRBJ1-6; 7 nucleotides match TRBD1. The missing CDR3 end, 3 residues past where the read stops, is filled in from the germline J gene. The junction had 2 bases not matched to a gene; V was cut back by 1 base and J by 2 bases. The CDR3 sequence is 15 residues long. Germline CDR1 DFQATT, CDR2 SNEGSKA (reference sequence).

In the case of this clone: The CDR3 end falls 3 residues outside the read, so it is completed with the germline J gene. The V call is TRBV30, the J call TRBJ1-3; no firm D call. Trimming took off 3 bases at V and 5 bases at J, with 8 bases between the two ends. The germline V gene encodes CDR1 GTSNPN and CDR2 SVGIG (reference sequence). The CDR3 loop spans 12 amino acids. CDR3 amino acids: CAWRAARNTIYF. Partial CDR3 DNA: TGTGCCTGGAGGGCTGCCCGAAACACC.

As concerns this clone: Read data end 3 residues before the CDR3 end; the end is taken from the germline J gene. The chain is built from TRBV18 and TRBJ2-2, with TRBD1 matching 8 bases. Per the germline V gene, CDR1 is KGHSH and CDR2 is LQKENI. This CDR3 contains 13 residues. After removal of 11 bases from V and 1 base from J, the junction contained 3 bases not matched to a gene. CDR3 DNA (partial): TGTGCCGCGGGGACAGGGAACACCGGGGAG. Amino acids: CAAGTGNTGE. In full, the CDR3 reads CAAGTGNTGELFF.

With regard to this clone: A read error may produce the germline difference seen at one junction end. The CDR3 end is not reached by the read, which stops 3 residues before it; the germline J gene fills it in. V is TRBV7-9 and J is TRBJ1-3; 8 bases are shared with TRBD1. This CDR3 is built from 12 residues. From germline, CDR1 is SEHNR and CDR2 FQNEAQ (reference sequence). CDR3 sequence reads: CSSSSSTGAIYF. The DNA read from the CDR3 is TGTTCCAGCAGCTCCTCGACAGGGGCA.

This clone was counted between two and nine times. The CDR3 goes on 3 residues after the read ends, and that part is filled in from the germline J gene. The chain joins TRBV30 to TRBJ2-2; 11 bases are shared with TRBD1. The length of the CDR3 is 14 residues. Germline CDR1 reads GTSNPN; CDR2 reads SVGIG (reference sequence). V was pared by 8 bases and J by 6 bases, with 8 bases of the junction left unmatched. The part of the CDR3 DNA that was read is TGTGCCCCCAGCGGACAGGGGGCCTCCGGGGAG. Its translation: CAPSGQGASGE. The whole CDR3 reads CAPSGQGASGELFF.

About this clone itself: The read ends 3 residues shy of where the CDR3 ends; the end is completed using the germline J gene. The V gene is TRBV7-3, the J gene TRBJ1-2; 10 bases are shared with TRBD1. Looked up from germline, CDR1 is SGHTA and CDR2 is FQGTGA. Unmatched junction bases numbered 6, after V lost 5 bases and J lost 3 bases. There are 15 residues in the CDR3. The sequenced CDR3 bases are TGTGCCAGCAGCCCACGGGACAGGGGAGACTATGGC. It specifies CASSPRDRGDYG. The CDR3 in full is CASSPRDRGDYGYTF. The full variable domain, completed using reference TRBV7-3 and TRBJ1-2, is GAGVSQTPSNKVTEKGKYVELRCDPISGHTALYWYRQSLGQGPEFLIYFQGTGAADDSGLPNDRFFAVRPEGSVSTLKIQRTERGDSAVYLCASSPRDRGDYGYTFGSGTRLTVV.